This TCR beta chain was sequenced during a study of regulatory T cells in long-lasting Graves disease. Whole-study findings and limits: Possibly, accuracy suffered from the small sample size. Persistent disease favored TRBV28, TRBJ1-2 and TRBJ2-5. Compared with new cases, persistent Graves' patients showed reduced TCR diversity. Rather than thyroid tissue, only peripheral blood underwent study.

There are a few counts of this clonotype. No antigen is known for it. Time point given: persistent/refractory GD, antithyroid drugs over 5 years with positive TRAb. Extracted PBMC RNA gave rise to the TCR library. V was pared by 4 bases and J by 1 base, with 10 bases between. In germline, CDR1 is DFQATT, CDR2 SNEGSKA (reference sequence). The CDR3 extends over 14 amino acids. Sequencing libraries for TCR beta were prepared with iRepertoire HTBI primers and Arm-PCR of CDR3 regions. TCRdb re-analysed the multiplex PCR reads in MiXCR, keeping a single row per CDR3 protein. Of roughly 400,000 distinct CDR3 sequences in the sample, around a fifth were seen once.

V and J are TRBV20-1 and TRBJ2-2, with D perhaps matching TRBD1 (6 bases). The sequencing used peripheral blood mononuclear cells (PBMCs), collected when the disease was refractory, from a patient treated with antithyroid drugs. This clonotype originated in a female donor with Graves disease. The CDR3 spells CSATTGLNTGELFF. CDR3 nucleotides: TGCAGTGCTACAACAGGGCTGAACACCGGGGAGCTGTTTTTT.